The 10 T cell receptor beta chains below come from one sample, sequenced in a study of CD8+ T cells in alopecia areata. cDNA reverse transcribed from extracted RNA served as the sequencing template. Clones were read by immunoSEQ multiplex PCR, and TCRdb kept only the in-frame ones, dropping some. The repertoire has 90,000 to 150,000 clones, 50% to 55% of them found once; the top ten carry roughly 0.45%. Stated treatment: oral pan-JAK inhibitor, 5-10 mg twice daily. Sequencing used CD4+ T cells sorted from blood, obtained at week 4, from a patient treated with tofacitinib. The receptors come from a human donor with alopecia areata.

The rearrangement uses TRBV29-1 and TRBJ1-1; D remains ambiguous. The V and J ends lost 2 bases and 7 bases respectively, with 11 bases between them. The CDR3 runs to 12 residues. Per the germline V gene, CDR1 is SQVTM and CDR2 is ANQGSEA. CDR3 protein: CSVESLGIEAFF. The CDR3 nucleotides are TGCAGCGTTGAATCTTTAGGGATTGAAGCTTTCTTT.

This sequence joins TRBV28 and TRBJ2-1, with D possibly being TRBD2 (5 bases). Looked up from germline, CDR1 is MDHEN and CDR2 is SYDVKM. V lost 7 bases and J 7 bases, leaving 14 bases between the germline ends. This CDR3 region has 13 residues. The CDR3 loop reads CASTTRTRNEQFF. The CDR3 DNA reads as TGTGCCAGCACCACTCGAACTAGGAATGAGCAGTTCTTC.

This clone was picked up a small number of times. The rearrangement links TRBV7-9 to TRBJ2-2, with 9 bases fitting TRBD2. CDR3 length equals 15 residues. The V segment lost 8 bases and the J segment 3 bases; nucleotides outside the gene matches: 7. Germline V gene data show CDR1 as SEHNR and CDR2 as FQNEAQ (reference sequence). CDR3 amino acids: CASFLTSGYTGELFF. Written as DNA, the CDR3 is TGTGCCAGCTTCCTGACTAGCGGCTACACCGGGGAGCTGTTTTTT.

The CDR3 loop is CSVEPDRPGGEQYF. CDR3 in DNA: TGCAGCGTTGAGCCGGATAGACCCGGGGGGGAGCAGTACTTC. The chain links TRBV29-1 to TRBJ2-7, with 7 bases matching TRBD2. Trimming removed 3 bases from V and 7 bases from J; junction bases left unmatched: 12. The CDR3 length is 14 residues. Germline V lookup: CDR1 SQVTM, CDR2 ANQGSEA.

V gene TRBV7-9 combines with J gene TRBJ2-6; no clear D. V lost 1 base to trimming and J lost 0 bases, with 13 bases between them. This CDR3 has 18 residues. Germline loops: CDR1 SEHNR, CDR2 FQNEAQ (reference sequence). For the CDR3, the DNA is TGTGCCAGCAGCTTAGTTTCGGCTTGGGGCTCTGGGGCCAACGTCCTGACTTTC. This codes for CASSLVSAWGSGANVLTF.

The sample holds a few counts of this clone. The chain is built from TRBV11-2 and TRBJ2-2, with D hard to call. V gave up 1 base and J gave up 2 bases, with 5 bases separating them. The CDR3 loop spans 14 amino acids. Germline lookup yields CDR1 SGHAT and CDR2 FQNNGV. The CDR3 coding sequence is TGTGCCAGCAGCTTAGCCTTTAACACCGGGGAGCTGTTTTTT. It is translated as CASSLAFNTGELFF. The whole variable domain, remainder taken from reference TRBV11-2 and TRBJ2-2, is EAGVAQSPRYKIIEKRQSVAFWCNPISGHATLYWYQQILGQGPKLLIQFQNNGVVDDSQLPKDRFSAERLKGVDSTLKIQPAKLEDSAVYLCASSLAFNTGELFFGEGSRLTVL.

The chain employs TRBV30 and TRBJ2-1; 10 nucleotides match TRBD2. The trim removed 2 bases at V and 4 bases at J, leaving 2 bases unmatched. The CDR3 covers 14 residues. Per germline, CDR1 GTSNPN and CDR2 SVGIG (reference sequence). As DNA, the CDR3 is TGTGCCTGGAGTCGAGCGGGAGGGTACAATGAGCAGTTCTTC. Its protein product is CAWSRAGGYNEQFF.

In its sample, this clone was seen many times. V is TRBV7-2 and J is TRBJ2-7; D possibly uses TRBD1 or TRBD2 (5 bases each). Germline values: CDR1 SGHTA, CDR2 FQGNSA. The CDR3 length is 17 residues. V lost 1 base and J lost 2, with 18 bases in between. The CDR3 region is CASSLGSWGRYAYEQYF. Written as DNA, the CDR3 is TGTGCCAGCAGCTTAGGTTCCTGGGGACGGTACGCCTACGAGCAGTACTTC. Based on the CDR3 plus reference TRBV7-2 and TRBJ2-7, the full variable domain is GAGVSQSPSNKVTEKGKDVELRCDPISGHTALYWYRQSLGQGLEFLIYFQGNSAPDKSGLPSDRFSAERTGGSVSTLTIQRTQQEDSAVYLCASSLGSWGRYAYEQYFGPGTRLTVT.

The V and J genes are TRBV6-5 and TRBJ1-1; D is ambiguous. V dropped 0 bases and J dropped 4 bases, with 6 bases sitting between them. This CDR3 has 13 residues. Germline V gene lookup returns CDR1 MNHEY and CDR2 SVGAGI. The CDR3 DNA sequence: TGTGCCAGCAGTTACTCGGTCGGCACTGAAGCTTTCTTT. It codes for CASSYSVGTEAFF.

This clone was counted between two and nine times. The DNA for the CDR3 is TGCGCCAGCAGCTTGTATCCAGGTTCCTCTGGAAACACCATATATTTT. It yields the protein CASSLYPGSSGNTIYF. The chain uses TRBV5-1 and TRBJ1-3, with D hard to call. CDR1 and CDR2 (germline): SGHRS, YFSETQ. CDR3 length: 16 amino acids. Trimming shortened V by 1 base and J by 0 bases, and 11 bases separated the two germline ends. Full variable domain (remainder filled in from reference TRBV5-1 and TRBJ1-3): KAGVTQTPRYLIKTRGQQVTLSCSPISGHRSVSWYQQTPGQGLQFLFEYFSETQRNKGNFPGRFSGRQFSNSRSEMNVSTLELGDSALYLCASSLYPGSSGNTIYFGEGSWLTVV.